This T cell receptor beta chain was identified in a study of OX40 agonist ivuxolimab in advanced cancers. Study-wide points: At 0.1-3.0 mg/kg, partial responders had clonal expansion among the lowest observed.

Assay: immunoSEQ multiplex PCR; the TCRdb copy retains only in-frame clones and omits some. The sample yields about 80,000 clones, nearly 95% seen once. This clone was counted once. The antigen remains unidentified. Trimming removed 6 bases from V and 0 bases from J; junction bases left unmatched: 10. The V gene's germline CDR1 is MDHEN and CDR2 SYDVKM. This CDR3 region has 16 residues. The sequenced sample was CD4+ or CD8+ T cells sorted from blood, obtained in a trial of the OX40 agonist ivuxolimab. The V call is TRBV28, the J call TRBJ1-1; 7 positions match TRBD1. The source is an adult with an advanced solid tumor such as melanoma, head and neck, liver or kidney cancer. The CDR3: CASSPATGVLNTEAFF. CDR3 sequence (DNA): TGTGCCAGCAGCCCCGCTACAGGGGTCTTGAACACTGAAGCTTTCTTT.